These 10 T cell receptor beta chains came from one sample sequenced in a study of OX40 agonist ivuxolimab in advanced cancers. The library relied on the immunoSEQ multiplex PCR assay. The table comes from immuneACCESS by way of TCRdb, which keeps in-frame sequences with V and J called. Part of the clones is missing from these tables; in studies checked, under half for an unresolved V gene and the rest for unknown reasons. The sample table shows fewer than 80,000 clones, and just over 85% are seen once. Of the sample, under 0.75% falls within the top ten clones. The material sequenced was CD4+ or CD8+ T cells sorted from blood, taken in a trial of the OX40 agonist ivuxolimab. These receptor sequences come from an adult with an advanced solid tumor such as melanoma, head and neck, liver or kidney cancer.

The chain employs TRBV18 and TRBJ1-1; D unresolved. This CDR3 contains 15 residues. Looked up from germline, CDR1 is KGHSH and CDR2 is LQKENI. The germline V and J ends were trimmed by 4 bases and 0 bases, with 12 bases remaining between them. CDR3 DNA: TGTGCCAGCTCACTTAGTAACAGCATGAACACTGAAGCTTTCTTT. Translated, it gives CASSLSNSMNTEAFF.

This chain links TRBV29-1 with TRBJ2-3, with no clear D. Germline CDR1 and CDR2: SQVTM and ANQGSEA. There are 10 residues in the CDR3. Trimming removed 6 bases from V and 6 bases from J, with 7 bases in between. Here the CDR3 DNA reads TGCAGCGTGGGTTGGGATACGCAGTATTTT. Translated: CSVGWDTQYF.

V usage is TRBV7-2 and J usage is TRBJ2-1, with a possible D match to TRBD2 (7 bases). This CDR3 is built from 15 residues. Per the germline V gene, CDR1 is SGHTA and CDR2 is FQGNSA. V gave up 0 bases and J gave up 4 bases, with 10 bases separating them. The CDR3 bases are TGTGCCAGCAGCTTAGCGGGGGGGCAATACAATGAGCAGTTCTTC. Amino acid sequence: CASSLAGGQYNEQFF. The variable domain in full, with the rest retrieved from reference TRBV7-2 and TRBJ2-1, is GAGVSQSPSNKVTEKGKDVELRCDPISGHTALYWYRQSLGQGLEFLIYFQGNSAPDKSGLPSDRFSAERTGGSVSTLTIQRTQQEDSAVYLCASSLAGGQYNEQFFGPGTRLTVL.

The chain combines TRBV2 with TRBJ1-5, with 8 bases aligning to TRBD1. The CDR3 runs to 14 residues. The J segment lost 7 bases and the V segment lost 7 bases, leaving 9 bases of the junction unmatched. From germline, CDR1 is SNHLY and CDR2 FYNNEI. CDR3 protein: CASTWTGRGQPQHF. DNA of the CDR3: TGTGCCAGCACCTGGACAGGGAGGGGACAGCCCCAGCATTTT.

V and J are TRBV19 and TRBJ2-2, with D perhaps TRBD1 (6 bases). This CDR3 is built from 16 residues. Germline CDR1 and CDR2: LNHDA and SQIVND (reference sequence). Trimming removed 0 bases at V and 3 bases at J, with 11 bases between. The CDR3 bases are TGTGCCAGTAGTATAGACCCAGGGGTCTACACCGGGGAGCTGTTTTTT. It encodes CASSIDPGVYTGELFF. The full variable domain, rest sourced from reference TRBV19 and TRBJ2-2, is DGGITQSPKYLFRKEGQNVTLSCEQNLNHDAMYWYRQDPGQGLRLIYYSQIVNDFQKGDIAEGYSVSREKKESFPLTVTSAQKNPTAFYLCASSIDPGVYTGELFFGEGSRLTVL.

Regarding this clone: The DNA is omitted, as the CDR3 cannot be located on it reliably, and the CDR3 follows TCRdb's listing. The genes are TRBV7-2 and TRBJ1-2. The CDR3 sequence runs 13 residues, both termini included. Germline assignment: CDR1 SGHTA and CDR2 FQGNSA. CDR3 loop: CAVTDGPNYGCTF.

The chain recombines TRBV6-1 with TRBJ1-2, with D perhaps matching TRBD1 (5 bases). Trimming removed 2 bases at V and 7 bases at J, with 14 bases between. CDR3 length: 14 residues. Looked up from germline, CDR1 is MNHNS and CDR2 is SASEGT. The CDR3 is CASSEWGRNLGYTF. In nucleotides, the CDR3 is TGTGCCAGCAGTGAATGGGGCCGAAATCTTGGCTACACCTTC.

Regarding this clone: The sample carries other DNA sequences with the same CDR3. The chain is built from TRBV10-3 and TRBJ2-1; 11 nucleotides match TRBD2. The CDR3 is 15 residues long. Germline CDR1 ENHRY, CDR2 SYGVKD. V lost 7 bases to trimming and J lost 2 bases; unmatched junction nucleotides: 4. The CDR3 loop reads CAIKGTSGTYNEQFF. The CDR3 region has the DNA TGTGCCATCAAAGGGACTAGCGGCACCTACAATGAGCAGTTCTTC.

The V and J genes are TRBV11-2 and TRBJ2-1; 8 bases line up with TRBD2. This CDR3 is built from 15 residues. Germline trimming cut 6 bases from V and 2 bases from J; bases unmatched to any gene: 6. The germline CDR1 and CDR2 sequences are SGHAT and FQNNGV. In DNA, the CDR3 is TGTGCCAGCAGTTATACTAGCGGCCCCTACAATGAGCAGTTCTTC. Its translation: CASSYTSGPYNEQFF. Using reference TRBV11-2 and TRBJ2-1 for the parts outside the CDR3, the full variable domain is EAGVAQSPRYKIIEKRQSVAFWCNPISGHATLYWYQQILGQGPKLLIQFQNNGVVDDSQLPKDRFSAERLKGVDSTLKIQPAKLEDSAVYLCASSYTSGPYNEQFFGPGTRLTVL.

The V call is TRBV2, the J call TRBJ2-1; D not certain. Trimming removed 5 bases from V and 6 bases from J, with 8 bases in between. CDR1 is SNHLY, CDR2 FYNNEI, per germline. CDR3 size: 12 residues. The CDR3 reads CASSTGPNEQFF. The CDR3 DNA follows: TGTGCCAGCAGTACCGGGCCCAATGAGCAGTTCTTC. Supplemented by reference TRBV2 and TRBJ2-1, the full variable domain reads EPEVTQTPSHQVTQMGQEVILRCVPISNHLYFYWYRQILGQKVEFLVSFYNNEISEKSEIFDDQFSVERPDGSNFTLKIRSTKLEDSAMYFCASSTGPNEQFFGPGTRLTVL.